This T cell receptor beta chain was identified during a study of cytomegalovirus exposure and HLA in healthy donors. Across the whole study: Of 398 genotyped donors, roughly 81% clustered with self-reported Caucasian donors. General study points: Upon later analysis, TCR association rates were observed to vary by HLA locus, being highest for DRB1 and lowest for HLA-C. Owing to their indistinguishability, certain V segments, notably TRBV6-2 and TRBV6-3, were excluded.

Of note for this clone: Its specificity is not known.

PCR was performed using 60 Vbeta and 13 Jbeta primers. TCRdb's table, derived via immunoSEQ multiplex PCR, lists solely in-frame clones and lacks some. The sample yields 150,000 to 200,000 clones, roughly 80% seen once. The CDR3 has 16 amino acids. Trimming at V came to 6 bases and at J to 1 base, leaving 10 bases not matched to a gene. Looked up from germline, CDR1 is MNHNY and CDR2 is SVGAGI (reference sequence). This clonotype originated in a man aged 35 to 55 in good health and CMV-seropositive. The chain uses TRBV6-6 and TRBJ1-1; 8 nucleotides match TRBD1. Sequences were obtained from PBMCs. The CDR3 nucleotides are TGTGCCAGCAGCCTCCCGGACAGGGCCTCGAACACTGAAGCTTTCTTT. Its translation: CASSLPDRASNTEAFF.